This T cell receptor (beta chain) is drawn from a study of blood T cells in healthy people across ages. Study-level findings and limits: Diversity of TCR beta correlated strongly with naive T cell percentage.

Primers used in a second PCR of about 6 to 11 cycles were a sample-barcoded 5' primer and a J-beta primer mix. The authors tagged each cDNA molecule using a template-switch adaptor with 12 random nucleotides. TCRdb independently ran MiXCR on the 5' RACE reads; one entry per CDR3 protein. The sample has roughly 680,000 distinct CDR3 sequences, under 25% seen once. The length of the CDR3 is 15 residues. Trimming removed 5 bases from V and 7 bases from J, with 17 bases in between. Germline V gives CDR1 SEHNR, CDR2 FQNEAQ (reference sequence). This clonotype has more than one count but fewer than ten. As yet, its antigen is unknown. A much larger clone differs by one base, so this may be a read error.

Sequencing was performed on blood. This TCR derives from a man in his 70s in good health. The chain links TRBV7-9 to TRBJ1-4, with D hard to call. The DNA of the CDR3 is TGTGCCAGCAGCAGTATGCCGGGCCCTGGTGAAAAACTGTTTTTT. Translating gives CASSSMPGPGEKLFF.